These 22 T cell receptor beta chains were sequenced from one sample in a study of blood T cell repertoires in COVID-19. TCRdb's copy holds only in-frame clones and misses some; the assay was immunoSEQ multiplex PCR. Among about 81,000 clones listed, around 88% were seen once. Sequenced: peripheral blood. The origin of the receptors is a woman over 75 with acute or convalescent COVID-19.

The chain is built from TRBV11-1 and TRBJ2-5, with 9 bases lining up with TRBD2. The CDR3 has 16 amino acids. Germline V gene lookup returns CDR1 SGHAT and CDR2 FQDESV (reference sequence). J gave up 4 bases and V 4 bases, and 10 bases lay outside the gene matches. Here the CDR3 DNA reads TGTGCCAGCAGCTCCCTGGGCGGGAGGGCCCCAGAGACCCAGTACTTC. Its translation: CASSSLGGRAPETQYF.

This clone has a single count. The gene calls are TRBV5-1 and TRBJ1-2; D is ambiguous. The V end lost 0 bases, the J end lost 8 bases, and 17 bases lay between the germline ends. The CDR3 extends over 15 amino acids. Germline V gene lookup returns CDR1 SGHRS and CDR2 YFSETQ. The CDR3 nucleotides read TGCGCCAGCAGCTTGGGAGGCTCCCTGTCCCTAGGCTACACCTTC. As protein: CASSLGGSLSLGYTF.

The chain links TRBV12-5 to TRBJ1-5; D is possibly TRBD1 (5 bases). The CDR3 consists of 15 residues. Germline loops: CDR1 LGHNT, CDR2 FRNRAP. The V and J ends lost 1 base and 1 base respectively, with 8 bases between them. DNA for the CDR3: TGTGCTAGTGGTTTGGGCGGACAAAGCAATCAGCCCCAGCATTTT. It codes for CASGLGGQSNQPQHF.

The J gene is TRBJ2-7, the V gene TRBV18; 8 positions agree with TRBD1. Germline V gene lookup returns CDR1 KGHSH and CDR2 LQKENI. V lost 3 bases, J lost 7 bases, and 8 bases stayed unmatched. There are 14 residues in the CDR3. Here the CDR3 reads CASSPAQGAWEQYF. The CDR3 bases are TGTGCCAGCTCACCGGCCCAGGGGGCATGGGAGCAGTACTTC.

In its sample, this clone was seen once. The rearrangement uses TRBV7-9 and TRBJ2-2, with a possible D match to TRBD1 (5 bases). CDR1 is SEHNR, CDR2 FQNEAQ, per germline (reference sequence). V gave up 2 bases and J gave up 3 bases, with 7 bases separating them. This CDR3 is built from 14 residues. CDR3 nucleotides: TGTGCCAGCAGCTTAATCAGGGACACCGGGGAGCTGTTTTTT. Amino acids: CASSLIRDTGELFF.

The J gene is TRBJ2-3, the V gene TRBV3-1 (or the pseudogene TRBV3-2), with TRBD2 as a possible D gene (6 bases). Deletions cut 3 bases from V and 5 bases from J, with 12 bases between. Germline V lookup: CDR1 LGHDT, CDR2 YNNKEL (reference sequence). The CDR3 covers 14 residues. The CDR3 loop is CASSQGEVQDTQYF. The CDR3 DNA reads TGTGCCAGCAGCCAGGGGGAGGTTCAAGATACGCAGTATTTT.

The V and J genes are TRBV3-1 (or the pseudogene TRBV3-2) and TRBJ1-4; no clear D. V was shortened by 0 bases and J by 8 bases, with 13 bases between the two germline ends. The CDR3 spans 15 residues. The germline CDR1 and CDR2 sequences are LGHDT and YNNKEL (reference sequence). The CDR3 DNA reads as TGTGCCAGCAGCCAAGATTCGGGGAAAGGAGAAAAACTGTTTTTT. This translates into CASSQDSGKGEKLFF.

This clone showed up just once. The chain couples TRBV5-4 to TRBJ1-2; TRBD1 aligns across 8 bases. Trimming took 4 bases from V and 5 from J; bases not matched to a gene: 10. Germline assignment: CDR1 SGHNT and CDR2 YYREEE (reference sequence). This CDR3 spans 15 amino acids. The CDR3 DNA is TGTGCCAGCAGCGGGGGACAGGCCTTTGGGTATGGCTACACCTTC. It yields the protein CASSGGQAFGYGYTF.

The chain carries TRBV11-2 and TRBJ1-5; D uncertain. Trimming took off 5 bases at V and 5 bases at J, with 10 bases between the two ends. The length of the CDR3 is 13 residues. The germline CDR1 and CDR2 sequences are SGHAT and FQNNGV. CDR3 bases: TGTGCCAGCAGCCCGCGGTCCGATCAGCCCCAGCATTTT. Its translation is CASSPRSDQPQHF.

This clone occurred a few times. The sample has other DNA sequences that encode this CDR3 too. This chain joins TRBV6-5 and TRBJ2-7, with TRBD1 as a possible D gene (5 bases). Trimming took 7 bases from V and 2 from J, leaving 6 bases between them. In germline, CDR1 is MNHEY, CDR2 SVGAGI. There are 11 residues in the CDR3. The CDR3 region has the DNA TGTGCCAGCAAAGGGGCCTACGAGCAGTACTTC. Its translation is CASKGAYEQYF.

This clone has just a few counts. The J gene is TRBJ1-5, the V gene TRBV5-1; 7 bases match TRBD1. CDR3 size: 17 residues. The V segment lost 8 bases and the J segment 0 bases; nucleotides outside the gene matches: 14. The germline V gene encodes CDR1 SGHRS and CDR2 YFSETQ. DNA of the CDR3: TGCGCCAGTAAATCCCGGACAGGCGTGTATAGCAATCAGCCCCAGCATTTT. This translates into CASKSRTGVYSNQPQHF.

The table lists this clone with a few counts. This sample also contains other DNA sequences that code for the same CDR3. The V and J genes are TRBV2 and TRBJ2-5; possibly TRBD2 for D (5 bases). The CDR3 sequence is 11 residues long. CDR1 is SNHLY and CDR2 is FYNNEI in the germline V gene. V lost 6 bases and J lost 5, with 7 bases in between. The CDR3 protein is CASREEETQYF. The DNA for the CDR3 is TGTGCCAGCAGGGAGGAGGAGACCCAGTACTTC.

The V call is TRBV11-3, the J call TRBJ2-1, with 9 bases identical to TRBD2. With 4 bases clipped from V and 8 bases from J, the junction kept 12 bases outside the gene matches. Germline V gives CDR1 SGHNT, CDR2 YENEEA. This CDR3 comprises 16 residues. CDR3 residues: CASSSALGGGAYEQFF. The CDR3 coding sequence is TGTGCCAGCAGCTCCGCACTTGGCGGGGGGGCCTATGAGCAGTTCTTC.

The V gene is TRBV6-5, the J gene TRBJ1-2; TRBD1 matches at 8 bases. V lost 3 bases and J lost 7; bases outside the gene matches: 10. The CDR3 consists of 15 residues. Germline CDR1 and CDR2: MNHEY and SVGAGI. In DNA form, the CDR3 reads TGTGCCAGCAGTTATGGTCAGGGGGCAGTGATTGGCTACACCTTC. Translating gives CASSYGQGAVIGYTF.

This clone appeared a few times. The chain recombines TRBV12-3 or TRBV12-4 with TRBJ1-2; TRBD1 agrees at 7 bases. The CDR3 sequence is 13 residues long. The V segment lost 0 bases and the J segment 7 bases; nucleotides outside the gene matches: 2. CDR3 amino acids: CASSLAGGGGYTF. The CDR3 DNA reads as TGTGCCAGCAGTTTAGCAGGGGGCGGTGGCTACACCTTC.

CDR3 nucleotide sequence: TGTGCCAGCAGCCCTGCCCGCGGGACAGGGAACTATGGCTACACCTTC. As protein: CASSPARGTGNYGYTF. The J gene is TRBJ1-2, the V gene TRBV5-4, with 9 bases identical to TRBD1. The V segment lost 4 bases and the J segment 2 bases; nucleotides outside the gene matches: 9. CDR1 is SGHNT and CDR2 is YYREEE in the germline V gene (reference sequence). The CDR3 spans 16 residues.

In nucleotides, the CDR3 is TGTGCCTGGAGTGTACCGGGGTCTGGTGGAAACACCATATATTTT. Amino acids: CAWSVPGSGGNTIYF. The genes are TRBV30 and TRBJ1-3; D not certain. The CDR3 loop spans 15 amino acids. Between the trimmed V and J ends, which lost 0 bases and 3 bases, there was a span of 12 bases. Looked up from germline, CDR1 is GTSNPN and CDR2 is SVGIG (reference sequence).

The J gene is TRBJ1-4, the V gene TRBV12-3 or TRBV12-4; D may be TRBD1 (5 bases). V lost 8 bases and J 7 bases, leaving 14 bases between the germline ends. There are 13 residues in the CDR3. The DNA of the CDR3 is TGTGCCAGCTGTGTCAGGGTAGGTGAAAAACTGTTTTTT. Its translation: CASCVRVGEKLFF.

The CDR3 DNA reads TGCGCCAGCGCAGTGGGGGGTTCTAATGAAAAACTGTTTTTT. It translates to CASAVGGSNEKLFF. The J gene is TRBJ1-4, the V gene TRBV5-1, with a weak D call TRBD1 (5 bases). The germline V gene has CDR1 SGHRS and CDR2 YFSETQ. V was pared by 7 bases and J by 3 bases, with 13 bases between. CDR3 length equals 14 residues.

J is TRBJ2-1 and V is TRBV11-3; the match to TRBD1 covers 11 bases. In germline, CDR1 is SGHNT, CDR2 YENEEA. V shed 5 bases, J shed 8 bases, and the junction held 8 bases outside the gene matches. The CDR3 sequence is 15 residues long. The CDR3 DNA sequence: TGTGCCAGCAGCAGAATTGGACAGGGGGCCGATGAGCAGTTCTTC. Translated: CASSRIGQGADEQFF. Looking up the rest from reference TRBV11-3 and TRBJ2-1 gives the full variable domain: EAGVVQSPRYKIIEKKQPVAFWCNPISGHNTLYWYLQNLGQGPELLIRYENEEAVDDSQLPKDRFSAERLKGVDSTLKIQPAELGDSAVYLCASSRIGQGADEQFFGPGTRLTVL.

This chain uses TRBV6-6 with TRBJ2-7; 10 bases match TRBD2. V lost 7 bases and J lost 2; bases outside the gene matches: 8. Germline loops: CDR1 MNHNY, CDR2 SVGAGI (reference sequence). The CDR3 covers 15 residues. The CDR3, as DNA: TGTGCCAGCAAAACCGGGACTAGCGCGACCTACGAGCAGTACTTC. Its protein product is CASKTGTSATYEQYF.

This rearrangement joins TRBV7-8 to TRBJ2-5, with D possibly matching TRBD2 (5 bases). Deletions cut 2 bases from V and 5 bases from J, with 6 bases between. CDR1 is SGHVS and CDR2 is FQNEAQ in the germline V gene. The CDR3 covers 12 residues. The CDR3 coding sequence is TGTGCCAGCAGCTTAAGGGAGGAGACCCAGTACTTC. Protein: CASSLREETQYF. Using reference TRBV7-8 and TRBJ2-5 for the parts outside the CDR3, the full variable domain is GAGVSQSPRYKVAKRGQDVALRCDPISGHVSLFWYQQALGQGPEFLTYFQNEAQLDKSGLPSDRFFAERPEGSVSTLKIQRTQQEDSAVYLCASSLREETQYFGPGTRLLVL.